This T cell receptor (beta chain) was retrieved from a study of T cells in Graves' hyperthyroidism and ophthalmopathy. Germline trimming cut 4 bases from V and 5 bases from J; bases unmatched to any gene: 10. Germline CDR1 reads SGDLS; CDR2 reads YYNGEE. This CDR3 is 15 amino acids long. TCR beta CDR3 regions were amplified from RNA. First-round RT-PCR of the TCR CDR3 relied on the HTBI primer set. TCRdb reprocessed the multiplex PCR reads with MiXCR, giving one entry per CDR3 protein. The table shows approximately 530,000 distinct CDR3 sequences, with 20% occurring only once. This chain links TRBV9 with TRBJ2-7; TRBD2 aligns across 9 bases. The TCR comes from a man aged 35 to 55 with Graves' ophthalmopathy. The sample comprised blood. The CDR3, as DNA: TGTGCCAGCAGCCCCGGGGGACTAGCCCTCCACGAGCAGTACTTC. Residues: CASSPGGLALHEQYF.